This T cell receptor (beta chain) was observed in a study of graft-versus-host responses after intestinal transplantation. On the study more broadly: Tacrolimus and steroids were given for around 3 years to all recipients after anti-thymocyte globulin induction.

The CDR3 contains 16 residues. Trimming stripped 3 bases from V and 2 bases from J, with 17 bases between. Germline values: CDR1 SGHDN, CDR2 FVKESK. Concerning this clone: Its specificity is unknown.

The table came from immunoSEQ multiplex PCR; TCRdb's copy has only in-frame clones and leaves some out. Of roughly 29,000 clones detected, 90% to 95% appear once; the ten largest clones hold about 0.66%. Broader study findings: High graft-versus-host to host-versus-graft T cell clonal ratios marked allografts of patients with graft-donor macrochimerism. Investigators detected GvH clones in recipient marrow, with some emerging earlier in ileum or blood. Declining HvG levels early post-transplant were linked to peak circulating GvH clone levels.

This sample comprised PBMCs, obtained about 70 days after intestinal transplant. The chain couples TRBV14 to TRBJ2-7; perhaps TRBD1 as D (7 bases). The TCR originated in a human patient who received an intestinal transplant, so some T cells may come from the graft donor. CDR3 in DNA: TGTGCCAGCAGCCAGCTAGGAGGGGACAGAACCTACGAGCAGTACTTC. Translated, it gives CASSQLGGDRTYEQYF.